The 30 T cell receptor beta chains given below trace back to one sample, sequenced in a study of cytomegalovirus exposure and HLA in healthy donors. Primers: 60 Vbeta forward and 13 Jbeta reverse. Assay: immunoSEQ multiplex PCR; the TCRdb copy retains only in-frame clones and omits some. The table records under 150,000 clones, more than 70% of them present only once. The sequenced sample was PBMCs. These receptors were taken from a man in his forties or fifties in good health and CMV-seronegative.

V usage is TRBV28 and J usage is TRBJ1-2; TRBD1 is a possible D gene (6 bases). The CDR3 sequence is 15 residues long. Trimming left V 3 bases short and J 0 bases short, with 11 bases between. Germline V gives CDR1 MDHEN, CDR2 SYDVKM. CDR3 loop: CASSFRQDTNYGYTF. The CDR3 DNA reads as TGTGCCAGCAGTTTCAGACAGGATACTAACTATGGCTACACCTTC.

V and J are TRBV2 and TRBJ2-7; the match to TRBD2 covers 12 bases. The CDR3 has 15 amino acids. The junction had 4 bases not matched to a gene; V was cut back by 1 base and J by 6 bases. The germline V gene encodes CDR1 SNHLY and CDR2 FYNNEI. As DNA, the CDR3 is TGTGCCAGCAGTGAAGGGACTAGCGGGATCCGCGAGCAGTACTTC. Translated, it gives CASSEGTSGIREQYF.

The chain combines TRBV2 with TRBJ2-5; weak D call: TRBD2 (6 bases). Trimming cost V 5 bases and J 5 bases, with 18 bases left between them. Germline V gene lookup returns CDR1 SNHLY and CDR2 FYNNEI. This CDR3 is built from 15 residues. The CDR3 DNA sequence: TGTGCCAGCAGTCTCGGGACTCTCCAGAGCGAGACCCAGTACTTC. Its protein is CASSLGTLQSETQYF.

The CDR3 sequence is CASSFTALTEAFF. CDR3 nucleotide sequence: TGTGCCAGCAGTTTCACAGCTCTAACTGAAGCTTTCTTT. J is TRBJ1-1 and V is TRBV28; D remains ambiguous. The CDR3 is 13 amino acids. Germline-derived CDR1 and CDR2 are MDHEN and SYDVKM. V lost 3 bases and J 5 bases, leaving 10 bases between the germline ends.

This clone was seen a single time. The J gene is TRBJ1-1, the V gene TRBV6-6; D remains unclear. V lost 2 bases and J 1 base, leaving 11 bases between the germline ends. The CDR3 totals 15 residues. CDR1 and CDR2 (germline): MNHNY, SVGAGI (reference sequence). Written as DNA, the CDR3 is TGTGCCAGCAGTTACCCAAGAAGCTCGAACACTGAAGCTTTCTTT. The encoded protein is CASSYPRSSNTEAFF.

Notes on this clone: Germline and junction disagree at one end, which may indicate a read error. V is TRBV5-1 and J is TRBJ1-1, with D possibly matching TRBD1 (5 bases). The CDR3 loop spans 14 amino acids. Germline V CDR1 and CDR2: SGHRS, YFSETQ. CDR3 nucleotide sequence: TGCGCCAGCAGCTTGGTCCTCTTGGGGACTGGAGCTTTCTTT. It is translated as CASSLVLLGTGAFF.

The chain is built from TRBV11-3 and TRBJ2-3, with D perhaps TRBD1 (5 bases). Trimming stripped 5 bases from V and 3 bases from J, with 12 bases between. The CDR3 sequence is 14 residues long. CDR1 and CDR2 (germline): SGHNT, YENEEA. The CDR3 is CASSQGLRTDTQYF. The CDR3 bases are TGTGCCAGCAGCCAGGGCTTGAGGACAGATACGCAGTATTTT.

The genes are TRBV5-4 and TRBJ2-2; 8 bases match TRBD1. The CDR3 spans 15 residues. CDR1 and CDR2 (germline): SGHNT, YYREEE (reference sequence). Trimming took 0 bases from V and 4 from J; bases not matched to a gene: 2. The CDR3 DNA is TGTGCCAGCAGCTTGGTACAGGGGGTCACCGGGGAGCTGTTTTTT. Its protein is CASSLVQGVTGELFF.

In its sample, this clone was seen a few times. The chain joins TRBV6-1 to TRBJ2-3, with D perhaps matching TRBD2 (6 bases). V was pared by 7 bases and J by 2 bases, with 16 bases between. Germline CDR1 MNHNS, CDR2 SASEGT. CDR3 length: 15 residues. The CDR3 region is CASMGGGTPTDTQYF. The CDR3 DNA sequence: TGTGCCAGCATGGGTGGGGGGACCCCCACAGATACGCAGTATTTT.

V usage is TRBV5-6 and J usage is TRBJ2-7; the match to TRBD2 covers 8 bases. V trimming: 6 bases; J trimming: 5 bases; junction bases outside the gene matches: 7. The CDR3 sequence is 13 residues long. Per germline, CDR1 SGHDT and CDR2 YYEEEE. The CDR3, as DNA: TGTGCCAGCACCCAGACGGGAGGGGACGAGCAGTACTTC. Translated, it gives CASTQTGGDEQYF.

The chain combines TRBV5-1 with TRBJ2-5; a possible D gene is TRBD2 (6 bases). V was cut by 3 bases and J by 5 bases, with 14 bases left in between. Germline V gene sequence: CDR1 SGHRS, CDR2 YFSETQ. This CDR3 spans 14 amino acids. The DNA for the CDR3 is TGCGCCAGCAGCTCCGGGACTGCGAGGGAGACCCAGTACTTC. This encodes CASSSGTARETQYF.

This chain joins TRBV15 and TRBJ2-4, with D unclear. The CDR3 runs to 15 residues. Germline loops: CDR1 LNHNV, CDR2 YYDKDF (reference sequence). Trimming pared 5 bases from V and 2 bases from J, leaving 13 bases between. CDR3 nucleotides: TGTGCCACCAGCGGCGGCCCGGCGTCCAAAAACATTCAGTACTTC. It is translated as CATSGGPASKNIQYF.

The chain couples TRBV7-2 to TRBJ2-2; D may be TRBD2 (6 bases). The CDR3 covers 16 residues. The germline V gene has CDR1 SGHTA and CDR2 FQGNSA. Trimming took off 2 bases at V and 2 bases at J, with 12 bases between the two ends. The CDR3 DNA sequence: TGTGCCAGCAGCTTAAAGGGGACTGGAAACACCGGGGAGCTGTTTTTT. As protein: CASSLKGTGNTGELFF.

The V gene is TRBV28, the J gene TRBJ2-5; D not resolved. Per germline, CDR1 MDHEN and CDR2 SYDVKM. Trimming took off 3 bases at V and 10 bases at J, with 9 bases between the two ends. The CDR3 runs to 11 residues. This CDR3 reads CASSFLGYQYF. CDR3 sequence (DNA): TGTGCCAGCAGTTTCCTCGGTTACCAGTACTTC.

This chain joins TRBV30 and TRBJ1-5, with D possibly matching TRBD1 (6 bases). The CDR3 totals 12 residues. Germline V lookup: CDR1 GTSNPN, CDR2 SVGIG (reference sequence). V lost 1 base and J 5 bases, leaving 6 bases between the germline ends. Here the CDR3 reads CAWSEGDQPQHF. CDR3 DNA: TGTGCCTGGAGTGAGGGGGATCAGCCCCAGCATTTT.

V usage is TRBV9 and J usage is TRBJ2-5; 7 nucleotides match TRBD1. With the DNA end fitting TRBJ2-7 better, the J assignment may be wrong. The length of the CDR3 is 16 residues. Germline loops: CDR1 SGDLS, CDR2 YYNGEE. The CDR3 DNA reads as TGTGCCAGCAGCGTAGAAGGCAGGGGGAATTCCTACGAGCAGTACTTC. Its protein is CASSVEGRGNSYEQYF.

This chain connects TRBV9 to TRBJ1-4; 9 bases match TRBD1. The V gene's germline CDR1 is SGDLS and CDR2 YYNGEE. The CDR3 has 17 residues. The ends lost 0 bases at V and 8 bases at J; junction bases unmatched: 11. The DNA for the CDR3 is TGTGCCAGCAGCGTAGAGGATGGGGGACAGGGCGAGGAAAAACTGTTTTTT. It translates to CASSVEDGGQGEEKLFF.

This clone was picked up a small number of times. The chain is built from TRBV19 and TRBJ2-1; TRBD1 matches at 8 bases. CDR1 is LNHDA and CDR2 is SQIVND in the germline V gene (reference sequence). V gave up 3 bases and J gave up 3 bases; unmatched junction bases: 4. The CDR3 runs to 15 residues. The CDR3 DNA follows: TGTGCCAGTAGTATTGAGGGACAGGACTACAATGAGCAGTTCTTC. Amino acid sequence: CASSIEGQDYNEQFF.

The chain couples TRBV9 to TRBJ1-2; a weak D match, TRBD1 (5 bases). V dropped 0 bases and J dropped 6 bases, with 12 bases sitting between them. The V gene's germline CDR1 is SGDLS and CDR2 YYNGEE. This CDR3 has 14 amino acids. The CDR3 sequence: CASSVGGGVHGYTF. DNA of the CDR3: TGTGCCAGCAGCGTAGGGGGAGGGGTCCATGGCTACACCTTC.

This chain connects TRBV28 to TRBJ1-3; maybe TRBD1 (6 bases). CDR3 size: 14 residues. Trimming took off 6 bases at V and 5 bases at J, with 14 bases between the two ends. Germline V gene sequence: CDR1 MDHEN, CDR2 SYDVKM. The CDR3 bases are TGTGCCAGCAGCCCAGGGGTGTTGAGAAACACCATATATTTT. Translating it yields CASSPGVLRNTIYF.

The genes are TRBV27 and TRBJ2-7, with D possibly being TRBD2 (5 bases). Per the germline V gene, CDR1 is MNHEY and CDR2 is SMNVEV (reference sequence). The CDR3 is 15 residues long. V lost 4 bases to trimming and J lost 2 bases, with 15 bases between them. The CDR3 loop reads CASSSRGHPTYEQYF. The CDR3 coding sequence is TGTGCCAGCAGTTCCCGGGGTCACCCTACCTACGAGCAGTACTTC.

The V and J genes are TRBV30 and TRBJ2-1; 10 nucleotides match TRBD2. This CDR3 has 14 residues. CDR1 is GTSNPN, CDR2 SVGIG, per germline (reference sequence). Trimming took 8 bases from V and 2 from J; bases not matched to a gene: 6. CDR3 sequence: CALTSGATYNEQFF. The CDR3 coding sequence is TGTGCCCTAACTAGCGGGGCCACCTACAATGAGCAGTTCTTC.

This chain links TRBV6-5 with TRBJ2-3; maybe TRBD2 (5 bases). This CDR3 has 14 residues. The V end lost 0 bases, the J end lost 6 bases, and 10 bases lay between the germline ends. Germline V CDR1 and CDR2: MNHEY, SVGAGI. CDR3 loop: CASSYSRGPDTQYF. CDR3 nucleotide sequence: TGTGCCAGCAGTTACTCGAGAGGGCCGGATACGCAGTATTTT.

The chain has TRBV5-5 and TRBJ1-1, with D unresolved. V was shortened by 0 bases and J by 4 bases, with 10 bases between the two germline ends. The CDR3 spans 14 residues. CDR1 and CDR2 from the germline V gene are SGHKS and YYEKEE (reference sequence). CDR3 DNA sequence: TGTGCCAGCAGCTTGGTCCCGGGTTCCACTGAAGCTTTCTTT. It is translated as CASSLVPGSTEAFF.

This chain links TRBV6-5 with TRBJ2-1; 9 bases line up with TRBD1. The CDR3 spans 15 residues. Germline CDR1 is MNHEY and CDR2 is SVGAGI. J lost 4 bases, V lost 6 bases, and 7 bases had no gene match. The CDR3 loop reads CASSLEGQGYNEQFF. The CDR3, as DNA: TGTGCCAGCAGCCTCGAGGGACAGGGATACAATGAGCAGTTCTTC.

A single count supports this clone. The chain is built from TRBV4-1 and TRBJ2-7; no definite D call. In germline, CDR1 is MGHRA, CDR2 YSYEKL. The CDR3 consists of 14 residues. V lost 2 bases and J 0 bases, leaving 8 bases between the germline ends. CDR3: CASSQYTDSYEQYF. The CDR3 bases are TGCGCCAGCAGCCAATACACCGACTCCTACGAGCAGTACTTC.

The rearrangement links TRBV5-1 to TRBJ1-1, with TRBD1 as a possible D gene (6 bases). V lost 4 bases, J lost 4 bases, and 14 bases lay in between. Germline loops: CDR1 SGHRS, CDR2 YFSETQ. The CDR3 is made up of 14 amino acids. The CDR3 DNA reads TGCGCCAGCAGCCTGGCAGGGGTTGGCACTGAAGCTTTCTTT. This translates into CASSLAGVGTEAFF.

The DNA for the CDR3 is TGTGCCAGCAGCTCTCTTGAGGGCTACACCTTC. Encoded protein: CASSSLEGYTF. This chain uses TRBV6-6 with TRBJ1-2; D not resolved. Trimming pared 6 bases from V and 8 bases from J, leaving 10 bases between. Germline CDR1 reads MNHNY; CDR2 reads SVGAGI (reference sequence). CDR3 length: 11 residues.

The chain is built from TRBV5-4 and TRBJ2-3, with 12 bases matching TRBD2. This CDR3 has 17 amino acids. J was trimmed by 5 bases and V by 3 bases; bases with no gene match: 10. Germline values: CDR1 SGHNT, CDR2 YYREEE (reference sequence). CDR3 nucleotide sequence: TGTGCCAGCAGCTCTGGGGGCCTAGCGGGAGGGAAAGATACGCAGTATTTT. Translating it yields CASSSGGLAGGKDTQYF.

The chain carries TRBV13 and TRBJ2-5, with TRBD2 identical over 8 bases. Germline CDR1 reads PRHDT; CDR2 reads FYEKMQ (reference sequence). V dropped 2 bases and J dropped 6; count of bases not matched to a gene: 5. CDR3 length: 14 residues. The CDR3 DNA reads TGTGCCAGCAGCTTAATGGGCGGGAGGAAGACCCAGTACTTC. Amino acid sequence: CASSLMGGRKTQYF.